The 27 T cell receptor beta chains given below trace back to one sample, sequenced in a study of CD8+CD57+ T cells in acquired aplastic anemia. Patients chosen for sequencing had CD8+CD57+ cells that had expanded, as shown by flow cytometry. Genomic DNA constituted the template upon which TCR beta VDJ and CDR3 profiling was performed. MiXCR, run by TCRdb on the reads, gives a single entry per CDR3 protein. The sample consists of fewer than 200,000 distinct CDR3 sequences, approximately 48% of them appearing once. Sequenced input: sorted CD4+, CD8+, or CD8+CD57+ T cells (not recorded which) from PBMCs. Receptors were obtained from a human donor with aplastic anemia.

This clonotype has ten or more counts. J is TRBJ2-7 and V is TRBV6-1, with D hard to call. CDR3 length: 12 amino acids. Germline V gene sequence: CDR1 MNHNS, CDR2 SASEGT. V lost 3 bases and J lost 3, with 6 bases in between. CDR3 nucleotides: TGTGCCAGCAGTGAGGCCGACTACGAGCAGTACTTC. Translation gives CASSEADYEQYF.

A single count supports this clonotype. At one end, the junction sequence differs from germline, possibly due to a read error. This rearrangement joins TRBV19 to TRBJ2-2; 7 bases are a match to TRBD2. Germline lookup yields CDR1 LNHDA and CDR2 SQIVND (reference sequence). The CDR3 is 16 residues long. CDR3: CASTNERESNTGELFF. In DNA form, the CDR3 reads TGTGCCAGTACCAATGAGCGGGAATCGAACACCGGGGAGCTGTTCTTT.

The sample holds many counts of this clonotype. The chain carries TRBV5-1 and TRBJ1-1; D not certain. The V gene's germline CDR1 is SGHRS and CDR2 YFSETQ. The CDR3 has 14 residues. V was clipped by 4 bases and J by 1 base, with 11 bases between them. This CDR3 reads CASSPFQENTEAFF. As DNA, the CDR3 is TGCGCCAGCAGCCCCTTTCAGGAGAACACTGAAGCTTTCTTT.

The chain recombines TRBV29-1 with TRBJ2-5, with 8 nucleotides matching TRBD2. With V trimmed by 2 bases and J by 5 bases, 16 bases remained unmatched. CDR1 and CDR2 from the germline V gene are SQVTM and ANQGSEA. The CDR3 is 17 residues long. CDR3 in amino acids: CSVERTRSSGGVETQYF. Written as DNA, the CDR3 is TGCAGCGTTGAAAGGACGAGATCGAGCGGGGGAGTGGAGACCCAGTACTTC.

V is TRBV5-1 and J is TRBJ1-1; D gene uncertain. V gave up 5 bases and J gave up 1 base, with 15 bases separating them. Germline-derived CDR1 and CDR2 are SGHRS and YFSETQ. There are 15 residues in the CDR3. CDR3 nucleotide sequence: TGCGCCAGCAGTTGGTGGAGAGAAAAGAACACTGAAGCTTTCTTT. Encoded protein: CASSWWREKNTEAFF.

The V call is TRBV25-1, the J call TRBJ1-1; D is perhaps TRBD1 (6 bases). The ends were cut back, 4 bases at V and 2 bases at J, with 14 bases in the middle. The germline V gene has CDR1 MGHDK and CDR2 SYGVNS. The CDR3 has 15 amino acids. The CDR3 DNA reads TGTGCCAGCAGTGTACAGGGTGTGACCAACACTGAAGCTTTCTTT. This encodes CASSVQGVTNTEAFF.

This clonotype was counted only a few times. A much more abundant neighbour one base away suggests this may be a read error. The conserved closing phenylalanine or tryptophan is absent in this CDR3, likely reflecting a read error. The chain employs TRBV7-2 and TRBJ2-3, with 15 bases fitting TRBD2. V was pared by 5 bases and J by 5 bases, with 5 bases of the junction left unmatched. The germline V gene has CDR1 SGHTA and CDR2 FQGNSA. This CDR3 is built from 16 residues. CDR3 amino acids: CASSPGLAGGRDTQYL. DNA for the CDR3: TGTGCCAGCAGCCCAGGACTAGCGGGGGGGAGAGATACGCAGTATCTT.

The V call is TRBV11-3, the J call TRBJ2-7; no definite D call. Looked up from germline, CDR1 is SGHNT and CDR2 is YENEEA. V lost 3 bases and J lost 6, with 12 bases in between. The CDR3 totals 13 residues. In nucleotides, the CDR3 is TGTGCCAGCAGCTTGGTAGGCGGTCGCGAGCAGTACTTC. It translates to CASSLVGGREQYF.

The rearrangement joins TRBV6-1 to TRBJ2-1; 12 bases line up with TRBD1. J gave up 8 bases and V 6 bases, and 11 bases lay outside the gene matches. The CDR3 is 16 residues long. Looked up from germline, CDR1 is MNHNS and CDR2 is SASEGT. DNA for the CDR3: TGTGCCAGCAGGCTAGAGGGACAGGGGGCATGGCATGAGCAGTTCTTC. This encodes CASRLEGQGAWHEQFF.

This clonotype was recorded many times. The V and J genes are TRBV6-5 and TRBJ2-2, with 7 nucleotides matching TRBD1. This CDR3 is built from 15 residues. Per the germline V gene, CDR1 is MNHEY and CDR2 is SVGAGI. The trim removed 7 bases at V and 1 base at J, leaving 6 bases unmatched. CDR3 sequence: CASTKDRRNTGELFF. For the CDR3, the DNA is TGTGCCAGCACCAAGGACAGGAGGAACACCGGGGAGCTGTTTTTT.

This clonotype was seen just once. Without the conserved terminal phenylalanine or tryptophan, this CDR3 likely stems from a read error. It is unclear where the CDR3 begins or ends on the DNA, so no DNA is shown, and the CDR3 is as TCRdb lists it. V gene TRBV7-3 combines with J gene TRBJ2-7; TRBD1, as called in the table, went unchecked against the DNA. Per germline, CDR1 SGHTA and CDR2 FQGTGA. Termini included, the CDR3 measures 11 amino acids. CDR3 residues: CASSFGQGRHL.

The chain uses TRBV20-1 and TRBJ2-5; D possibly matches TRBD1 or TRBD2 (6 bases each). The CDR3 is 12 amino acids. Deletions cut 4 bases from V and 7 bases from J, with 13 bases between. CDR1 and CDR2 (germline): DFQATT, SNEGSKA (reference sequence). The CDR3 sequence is CSANREEGTQYF. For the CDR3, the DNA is TGCAGTGCTAACAGGGAGGAGGGGACCCAGTACTTC.

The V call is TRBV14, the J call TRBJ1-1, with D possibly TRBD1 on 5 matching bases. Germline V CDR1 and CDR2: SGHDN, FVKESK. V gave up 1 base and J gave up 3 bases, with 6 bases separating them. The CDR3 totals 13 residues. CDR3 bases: TGTGCCAGCAGCCAAGGGGGGTACACTGAAGCTTTCTTT. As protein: CASSQGGYTEAFF.

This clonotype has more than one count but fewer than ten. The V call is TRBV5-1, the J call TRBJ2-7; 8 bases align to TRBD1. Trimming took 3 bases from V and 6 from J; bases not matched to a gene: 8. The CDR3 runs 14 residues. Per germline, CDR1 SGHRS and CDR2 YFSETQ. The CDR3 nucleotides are TGCGCCAGCAGCTGGGCAGGACAGGGTCGCGAGCAGTACTTC. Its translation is CASSWAGQGREQYF.

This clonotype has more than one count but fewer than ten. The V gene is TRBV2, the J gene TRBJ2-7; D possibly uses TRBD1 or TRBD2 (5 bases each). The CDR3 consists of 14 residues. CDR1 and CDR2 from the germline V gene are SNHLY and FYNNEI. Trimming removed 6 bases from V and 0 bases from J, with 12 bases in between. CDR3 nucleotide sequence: TGTGCCAGCAGGGGACCTAAAGGCTCCTACGAGCAGTACTTC. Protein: CASRGPKGSYEQYF.

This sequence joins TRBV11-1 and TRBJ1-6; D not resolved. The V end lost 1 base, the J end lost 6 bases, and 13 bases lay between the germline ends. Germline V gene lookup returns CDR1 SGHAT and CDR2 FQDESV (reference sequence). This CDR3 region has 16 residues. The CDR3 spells CASSLDSEVLNSPLHF. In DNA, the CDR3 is TGTGCCAGCAGCTTAGACAGTGAAGTACTTAATTCACCCCTCCACTTT. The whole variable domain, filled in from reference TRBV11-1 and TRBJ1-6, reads EAEVAQSPRYKITEKSQAVAFWCDPISGHATLYWYRQILGQGPELLVQFQDESVVDDSQLPKDRFSAERLKGVDSTLKIQPAELGDSAMYLCASSLDSEVLNSPLHFGNGTRLTVT.

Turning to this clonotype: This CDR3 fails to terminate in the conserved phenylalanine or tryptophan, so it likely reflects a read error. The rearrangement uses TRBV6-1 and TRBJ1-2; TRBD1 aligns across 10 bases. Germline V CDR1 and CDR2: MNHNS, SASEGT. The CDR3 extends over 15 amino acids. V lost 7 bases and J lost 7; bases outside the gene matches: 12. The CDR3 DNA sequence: TGTGCCAGCACTCGCACCGACAGGGGGCACGGTGGCTACACCCTC. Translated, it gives CASTRTDRGHGGYTL.

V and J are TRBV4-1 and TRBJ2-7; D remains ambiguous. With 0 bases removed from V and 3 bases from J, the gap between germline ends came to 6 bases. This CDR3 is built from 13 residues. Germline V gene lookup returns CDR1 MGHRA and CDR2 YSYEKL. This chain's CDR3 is CASSQDSYYEQYF. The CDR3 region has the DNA TGCGCCAGCAGCCAAGATTCCTACTACGAGCAGTACTTC.

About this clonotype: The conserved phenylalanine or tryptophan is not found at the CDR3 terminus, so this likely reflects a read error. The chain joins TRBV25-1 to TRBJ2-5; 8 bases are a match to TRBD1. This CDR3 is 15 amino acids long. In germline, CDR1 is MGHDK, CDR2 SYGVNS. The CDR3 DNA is TGCGCCAGCAGTGGAGGGACAGGTTACGTTGAGACCCAGTACCTC. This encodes CASSGGTGYVETQYL.

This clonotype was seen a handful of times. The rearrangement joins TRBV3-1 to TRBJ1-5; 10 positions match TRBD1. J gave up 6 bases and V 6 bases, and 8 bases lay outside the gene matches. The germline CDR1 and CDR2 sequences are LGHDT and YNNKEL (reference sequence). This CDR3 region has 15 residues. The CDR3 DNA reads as TGTGCCAGCAGTCGAGGGACAGGGGTTTTTCAGCCCCAGCATTTT. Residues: CASSRGTGVFQPQHF.

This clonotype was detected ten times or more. The chain's CDR3 is CASSPDLSNTGELFF. CDR3 DNA sequence: TGTGCCAGTAGTCCAGACCTATCGAACACCGGGGAGCTGTTTTTT. This chain links TRBV19 with TRBJ2-2; D is uncertain. The CDR3 length is 15 residues. V was trimmed by 5 bases and J by 0 bases, leaving 10 bases between them. Germline V gene lookup returns CDR1 LNHDA and CDR2 SQIVND (reference sequence).

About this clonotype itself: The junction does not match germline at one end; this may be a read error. The CDR3 protein is CAITPQREGGHYNEQFF. CDR3 bases: TGTGCCATCACACCCCAGCGGGAGGGGGGCCACTACAATGAGCAGTTCTTC. The chain couples TRBV10-2 to TRBJ2-1; 10 positions match TRBD2. The length of the CDR3 is 17 residues. Per the germline V gene, CDR1 is WSHSY and CDR2 is SAAADI.

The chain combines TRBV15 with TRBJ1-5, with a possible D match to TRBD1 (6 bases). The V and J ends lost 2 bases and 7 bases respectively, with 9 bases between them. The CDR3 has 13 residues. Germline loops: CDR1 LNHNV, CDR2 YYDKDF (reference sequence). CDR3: CATSRNRAQPQHF. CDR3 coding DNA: TGTGCCACCAGCAGAAACAGGGCGCAGCCCCAGCATTTT.

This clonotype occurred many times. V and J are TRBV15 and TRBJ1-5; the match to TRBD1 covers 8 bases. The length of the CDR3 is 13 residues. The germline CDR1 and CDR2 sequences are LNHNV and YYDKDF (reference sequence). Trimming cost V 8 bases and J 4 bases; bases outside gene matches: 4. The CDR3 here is CATGRQGNQPQHF. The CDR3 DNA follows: TGTGCCACCGGTCGACAGGGGAATCAGCCCCAGCATTTT.

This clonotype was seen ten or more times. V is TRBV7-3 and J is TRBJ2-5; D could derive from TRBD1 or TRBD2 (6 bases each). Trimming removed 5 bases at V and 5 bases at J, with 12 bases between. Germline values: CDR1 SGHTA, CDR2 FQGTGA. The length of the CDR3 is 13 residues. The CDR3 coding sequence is TGTGCCAGCAGCCCGGGGGCGCACGAGACCCAGTACTTC. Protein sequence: CASSPGAHETQYF.

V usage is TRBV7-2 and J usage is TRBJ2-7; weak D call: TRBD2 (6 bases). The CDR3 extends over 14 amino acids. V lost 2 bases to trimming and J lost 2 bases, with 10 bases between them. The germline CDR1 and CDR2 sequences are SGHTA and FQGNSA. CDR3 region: CASSLFLAAYEQYF. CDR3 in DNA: TGTGCCAGCAGCTTATTCTTAGCGGCCTACGAGCAGTACTTC.

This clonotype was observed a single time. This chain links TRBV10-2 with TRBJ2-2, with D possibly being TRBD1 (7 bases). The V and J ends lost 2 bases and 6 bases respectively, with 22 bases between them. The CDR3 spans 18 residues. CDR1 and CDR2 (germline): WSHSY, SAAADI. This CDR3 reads CASSETGEVWGTAGELFF. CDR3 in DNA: TGCGCCAGCAGTGAGACAGGGGAGGTTTGGGGCACCGCCGGGGAGCTGTTTTTT.